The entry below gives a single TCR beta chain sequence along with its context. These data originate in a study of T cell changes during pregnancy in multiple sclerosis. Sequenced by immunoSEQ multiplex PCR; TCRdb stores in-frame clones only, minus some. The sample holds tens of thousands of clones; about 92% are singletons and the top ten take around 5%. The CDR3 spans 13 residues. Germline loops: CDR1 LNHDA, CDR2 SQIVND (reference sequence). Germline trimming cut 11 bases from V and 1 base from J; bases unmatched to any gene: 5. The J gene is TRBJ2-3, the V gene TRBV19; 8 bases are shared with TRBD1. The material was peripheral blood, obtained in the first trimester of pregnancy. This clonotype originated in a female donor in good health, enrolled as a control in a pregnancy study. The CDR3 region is CASNRGGTDTQYF. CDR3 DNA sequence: TGTGCCTCAAACAGGGGGGGCACAGATACGCAGTATTTT. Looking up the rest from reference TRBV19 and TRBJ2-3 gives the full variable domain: DGGITQSPKYLFRKEGQNVTLSCEQNLNHDAMYWYRQDPGQGLRLIYYSQIVNDFQKGDIAEGYSVSREKKESFPLTVTSAQKNPTAFYLCASNRGGTDTQYFGPGTRLTVL.